These 26 T cell receptor beta chains came from one sample sequenced in a study of cytomegalovirus exposure and HLA in healthy donors. A multiplex PCR was run with 60 Vbeta primers and 13 Jbeta primers. Only in-frame clones appear in the TCRdb table, and some are missing; sequencing was by immunoSEQ multiplex PCR. The sample comprises 75,000 to 100,000 clones, 64% of which are singletons, and roughly 3% rests with the top ten. The sequenced sample consisted of PBMCs. These receptors all come from a man between 60 and 70 years old in good health and CMV-seronegative.

This clone was seen more than once but under ten times. The genes are TRBV4-1 and TRBJ1-2, with D perhaps matching TRBD1 (5 bases). The CDR3 has 15 residues. V lost 4 bases, J lost 5 bases, and 17 bases lay in between. Per the germline V gene, CDR1 is MGHRA and CDR2 is YSYEKL. CDR3: CASSPGGAPGYGYTF. The CDR3 DNA reads TGCGCCAGCAGCCCCGGGGGAGCGCCCGGGTATGGCTACACCTTC.

This clone has just a few counts. The CDR3 DNA sequence: TGTGCCAGCAGGGGACTAGCGGGGCCCACCGGGGAGCTGTTTTTT. It codes for CASRGLAGPTGELFF. The chain has TRBV2 and TRBJ2-2, with 13 nucleotides matching TRBD2. J was trimmed by 4 bases and V by 6 bases; bases with no gene match: 2. The germline V gene has CDR1 SNHLY and CDR2 FYNNEI. This CDR3 is 15 amino acids long.

The chain links TRBV7-6 to TRBJ1-2; 9 bases are a match to TRBD1. The CDR3 length is 13 residues. V lost 5 bases to trimming and J lost 3 bases; unmatched junction nucleotides: 1. Looked up from germline, CDR1 is SGHVS and CDR2 is FNYEAQ. The CDR3: CASSRQGDYGYTF. CDR3 bases: TGTGCCAGCAGCCGACAGGGGGACTATGGCTACACCTTC.

This clone has only a few counts. The V and J genes are TRBV19 and TRBJ2-5, with 9 bases identical to TRBD2. The length of the CDR3 is 17 residues. The J segment lost 4 bases and the V segment lost 6 bases, leaving 15 bases of the junction unmatched. CDR1 is LNHDA, CDR2 SQIVND, per germline (reference sequence). The CDR3 coding sequence is TGTGCCAGTAGCCCAACTACTGGAGCGGGAGGTGGAGAGACCCAGTACTTC. It yields the protein CASSPTTGAGGGETQYF.

This clone was detected a few times. This chain joins TRBV12-5 and TRBJ2-1, with D possibly being TRBD1 (5 bases). The germline V gene encodes CDR1 LGHNT and CDR2 FRNRAP. V lost 7 bases, J lost 8 bases, and 15 bases lay in between. This CDR3 comprises 13 residues. The CDR3 is CASALTTVHEQFF. Here the CDR3 DNA reads TGTGCTAGTGCCCTAACGACAGTTCATGAGCAGTTCTTC. The full variable domain, rest sourced from reference TRBV12-5 and TRBJ2-1, is DARVTQTPRHKVTEMGQEVTMRCQPILGHNTVFWYRQTMMQGLELLAYFRNRAPLDDSGMPKDRFSAEMPDATLATLKIQPSEPRDSAVYFCASALTTVHEQFFGPGTRLTVL.

The V and J genes are TRBV2 and TRBJ1-1; D gene ambiguous. The CDR3 runs 12 residues. From germline, CDR1 is SNHLY and CDR2 FYNNEI. Deletions cut 4 bases from V and 3 bases from J, with 6 bases between. The CDR3 region has the DNA TGTGCCAGCAGTGTCCAGGACACTGAAGCTTTCTTT. Amino acids: CASSVQDTEAFF.

The V gene is TRBV5-6, the J gene TRBJ2-6; maybe TRBD2 (5 bases). V was shortened by 4 bases and J by 0 bases, with 8 bases between the two germline ends. This CDR3 has 15 residues. The germline V gene encodes CDR1 SGHDT and CDR2 YYEEEE. The CDR3 loop is CASSPGSSGANVLTF. CDR3 in DNA: TGTGCCAGCAGCCCGGGGAGCTCTGGGGCCAACGTCCTGACTTTC. Drawing the rest from reference TRBV5-6 and TRBJ2-6, the complete variable domain is DAGVTQSPTHLIKTRGQQVTLRCSPKSGHDTVSWYQQALGQGPQFIFQYYEEEERQRGNFPDRFSGHQFPNYSSELNVNALLLGDSALYLCASSPGSSGANVLTFGAGSRLTVL.

The V and J genes are TRBV4-1 and TRBJ2-3, with 8 bases aligning to TRBD2. Per germline, CDR1 MGHRA and CDR2 YSYEKL. The CDR3 contains 16 residues. V shed 2 bases and J 0 bases; nucleotides not matched to a gene: 4. CDR3 DNA sequence: TGCGCCAGCAGCCAACCCACTAGCGGAAGCACAGATACGCAGTATTTT. This translates into CASSQPTSGSTDTQYF.

The chain combines TRBV15 with TRBJ2-7; D might be TRBD1 (7 bases). The CDR3 loop spans 15 amino acids. Deletions cut 0 bases from V and 4 bases from J, with 13 bases between. Germline V CDR1 and CDR2: LNHNV, YYDKDF (reference sequence). The CDR3 loop reads CATSREAGGSYEQYF. DNA of the CDR3: TGTGCCACCAGCAGAGAGGCAGGGGGGTCATACGAGCAGTACTTC.

There are many counts of this clone. The gene calls are TRBV5-8 and TRBJ1-2, with 8 bases that match TRBD1. The CDR3 loop spans 16 amino acids. Germline loops: CDR1 SGHTS, CDR2 YDEGEE. Trimming cost V 2 bases and J 4 bases; bases outside gene matches: 10. CDR3 DNA sequence: TGTGCCAGCAGCTTTGGAATGCGGGACAGGTCCTATGGCTACACCTTC. As protein: CASSFGMRDRSYGYTF.

The chain is built from TRBV19 and TRBJ1-1; 7 nucleotides agree with TRBD1. V was pared by 0 bases and J by 6 bases, with 10 bases of the junction left unmatched. The germline V gene encodes CDR1 LNHDA and CDR2 SQIVND (reference sequence). The CDR3 sequence is 16 residues long. Here the CDR3 reads CASSIEETGRGSEAFF. DNA of the CDR3: TGTGCCAGTAGTATAGAAGAAACCGGCAGGGGGTCTGAAGCTTTCTTT.

The V call is TRBV5-1, the J call TRBJ1-1; tentatively, D is TRBD1 (5 bases). The CDR3 contains 14 residues. Trimming left V 1 base short and J 3 bases short, with 10 bases between. CDR1 is SGHRS and CDR2 is YFSETQ in the germline V gene. CDR3 nucleotide sequence: TGCGCCAGCAGCTTGACTCCGACAGACACTGAAGCTTTCTTT. Protein product: CASSLTPTDTEAFF.

The V call is TRBV6-5, the J call TRBJ2-4, with D maybe TRBD1 (6 bases). Germline CDR1 MNHEY, CDR2 SVGAGI. The V end lost 2 bases, the J end lost 8 bases, and 16 bases lay between the germline ends. The CDR3 is 15 residues long. The CDR3 reads CASSYTPAGVDIQYF. The DNA for the CDR3 is TGTGCCAGCAGTTACACCCCCGCAGGGGTTGACATTCAGTACTTC.

In its sample, this clone was seen a few times. The chain has TRBV11-2 and TRBJ1-2, with D hard to call. With 3 bases removed from V and 7 bases from J, the gap between germline ends came to 12 bases. The CDR3 length is 13 residues. Germline V gene sequence: CDR1 SGHAT, CDR2 FQNNGV. CDR3 in DNA: TGTGCCAGCAGCTTCGTCCGGGGAGGTGGCTACACCTTC. This encodes CASSFVRGGGYTF. Based on the CDR3 plus reference TRBV11-2 and TRBJ1-2, the full variable domain is EAGVAQSPRYKIIEKRQSVAFWCNPISGHATLYWYQQILGQGPKLLIQFQNNGVVDDSQLPKDRFSAERLKGVDSTLKIQPAKLEDSAVYLCASSFVRGGGYTFGSGTRLTVV.

The chain is built from TRBV11-1 and TRBJ1-1; D unclear. The V end was cut by 6 bases, the J end by 4 bases, with 18 bases between. Germline V gene lookup returns CDR1 SGHAT and CDR2 FQDESV (reference sequence). CDR3 length: 15 residues. The CDR3 DNA reads as TGTGCCAGCAGGAGTGAGGCGGGCGACGGCACTGAAGCTTTCTTT. This gives the protein CASRSEAGDGTEAFF.

The chain links TRBV28 to TRBJ1-2, with D possibly TRBD1 on 5 matching bases. The V gene lost 10 bases and the J gene lost 8 bases, with 23 bases spanning the gap. This CDR3 comprises 14 residues. The germline V gene encodes CDR1 MDHEN and CDR2 SYDVKM. The DNA of the CDR3 is TGTGCCACCCTACGGGGGGTGGCGACGAGAGGCTACACCTTC. Its protein product is CATLRGVATRGYTF.

The CDR3 protein is CASSPRQVAYNEQFF. The CDR3 nucleotides are TGCGCCAGCAGCCCCCGACAGGTTGCATACAATGAGCAGTTCTTC. This chain connects TRBV5-1 to TRBJ2-1; a possible D gene is TRBD1 (6 bases). Germline V gene sequence: CDR1 SGHRS, CDR2 YFSETQ. The CDR3 runs to 15 residues. V lost 4 bases, J lost 4 bases, and 15 bases lay in between. The whole variable domain, filled in from reference TRBV5-1 and TRBJ2-1, reads KAGVTQTPRYLIKTRGQQVTLSCSPISGHRSVSWYQQTPGQGLQFLFEYFSETQRNKGNFPGRFSGRQFSNSRSEMNVSTLELGDSALYLCASSPRQVAYNEQFFGPGTRLTVL.

This sequence joins TRBV4-2 and TRBJ2-7, with TRBD2 identical over 13 bases. Germline values: CDR1 LGHNA, CDR2 YNFKEQ. V was clipped by 4 bases and J by 7 bases; unmatched bases: 13. The CDR3 runs to 17 residues. CDR3 sequence (DNA): TGTGCCAGCAGCCGCCGACTTGGGGGACTAGCGGGACTTGAGCAGTACTTC. Its translation: CASSRRLGGLAGLEQYF.

This clone was counted a few times. The chain recombines TRBV5-1 with TRBJ2-3, with 11 nucleotides matching TRBD2. This CDR3 has 15 amino acids. Germline CDR1 and CDR2: SGHRS and YFSETQ. The V gene end was trimmed by 1 base and the J gene end by 3 bases; junction bases not matched to a gene: 1. CDR3 loop: CASSLTSGRTDTQYF. In DNA, the CDR3 is TGCGCCAGCAGCTTGACTAGCGGGAGAACAGATACGCAGTATTTT.

The genes are TRBV19 and TRBJ2-6; 8 nucleotides match TRBD1. Per the germline V gene, CDR1 is LNHDA and CDR2 is SQIVND (reference sequence). With 3 bases clipped from V and 2 bases from J, the junction kept 0 bases outside the gene matches. The CDR3 spans 15 residues. The CDR3 sequence is CASSIRGPGANVLTF. CDR3 DNA: TGTGCCAGTAGTATCAGGGGGCCTGGGGCCAACGTCCTGACTTTC.

This clone has just a few counts. The genes are TRBV5-5 and TRBJ2-5, with 9 bases matching TRBD1. This CDR3 has 15 residues. Germline V gene sequence: CDR1 SGHKS, CDR2 YYEKEE (reference sequence). V gave up 4 bases and J gave up 2 bases; unmatched junction bases: 6. The CDR3 spells CASSHGTGIQETQYF. CDR3 nucleotides: TGTGCCAGCAGCCACGGGACAGGGATTCAAGAGACCCAGTACTTC.

V and J are TRBV13 and TRBJ2-5, with 10 positions matching TRBD2. With V trimmed by 2 bases and J by 2 bases, 2 bases remained unmatched. This CDR3 comprises 15 residues. Germline V gene lookup returns CDR1 PRHDT and CDR2 FYEKMQ (reference sequence). DNA for the CDR3: TGTGCCAGCAGCTTAAGGACTAGCGGACAAGAGACCCAGTACTTC. This gives the protein CASSLRTSGQETQYF. The full variable domain, completed using reference TRBV13 and TRBJ2-5, is AAGVIQSPRHLIKEKRETATLKCYPIPRHDTVYWYQQGPGQDPQFLISFYEKMQSDKGSIPDRFSAQQFSDYHSELNMSSLELGDSALYFCASSLRTSGQETQYFGPGTRLLVL.

V gene TRBV2 combines with J gene TRBJ2-2, with 10 bases matching TRBD1. The CDR3 is 16 amino acids. The junction had 8 bases not matched to a gene; V was cut back by 3 bases and J by 7 bases. Germline CDR1 reads SNHLY; CDR2 reads FYNNEI. The CDR3 region is CASSDPGTGAVGELFF. The CDR3 DNA is TGTGCCAGCAGTGACCCCGGGACAGGGGCAGTCGGGGAGCTGTTTTTT.

The chain employs TRBV29-1 and TRBJ1-5, with 10 bases aligning to TRBD1. The V gene's germline CDR1 is SQVTM and CDR2 ANQGSEA. V was clipped by 5 bases and J by 4 bases; unmatched bases: 2. The length of the CDR3 is 13 residues. The CDR3 reads CSVWTGGNQPQHF. CDR3 nucleotide sequence: TGCAGCGTTTGGACAGGGGGAAATCAGCCCCAGCATTTT.

This clone appeared a few times. The chain couples TRBV7-8 to TRBJ1-2; D is unclear. The CDR3 is 14 residues long. Germline lookup yields CDR1 SGHVS and CDR2 FQNEAQ. V lost 3 bases and J 1 base, leaving 9 bases between the germline ends. CDR3 sequence (DNA): TGTGCCAGCAGCTTCCCGTCGGGTAACTATGGCTACACCTTC. Translation gives CASSFPSGNYGYTF.

CDR3 DNA sequence: TGTGCCAGCAGCTTTAAGGGGGCCTCCTACGAGCAGTACTTC. Amino acid sequence: CASSFKGASYEQYF. The chain uses TRBV5-4 and TRBJ2-7, with 7 bases matching TRBD1. The germline V gene has CDR1 SGHNT and CDR2 YYREEE (reference sequence). The ends lost 2 bases at V and 0 bases at J; junction bases unmatched: 2. The CDR3 runs 14 residues.